A single sample gave rise to the 10 T cell receptor beta chains below, sequenced in a study of regulatory T cells in long-lasting Graves disease. Library construction for TCR beta used iRepertoire HTBI primers and Arm-PCR of CDR3 regions. TCRdb processed the multiplex PCR reads anew with MiXCR; each CDR3 protein has one entry. This table holds under 450,000 distinct CDR3 sequences, 10% to 15% found once. Sample time point: newly diagnosed GD, antithyroid drugs for less than 3 months. The TCR library was prepared using RNA isolated from PBMCs. The same sample was also studied in work on T cells in Graves' hyperthyroidism and ophthalmopathy.

The starting material was peripheral blood mononuclear cells (PBMCs), obtained at new diagnosis, from a patient treated with antithyroid drugs. The receptors come from a woman between 18 and 29 years old with Graves disease.

The table lists this clonotype with many counts. The chain has TRBV7-2 and TRBJ2-2; D not resolved. This CDR3 is built from 14 residues. Germline values: CDR1 SGHTA, CDR2 FQGNSA. With 6 bases removed from V and 0 bases from J, the gap between germline ends came to 8 bases. The CDR3 coding sequence is TGTGCCAGCAGTTCGCCACCGAACACCGGGGAGCTGTTTTTT. Its protein product is CASSSPPNTGELFF.

In its sample, this clonotype was seen many times. This CDR3 is CASSSLWGIPYEQYF. CDR3 in DNA: TGTGCCAGCAGCTCACTCTGGGGGATTCCCTACGAGCAGTACTTC. The chain couples TRBV7-9 to TRBJ2-7; perhaps D is TRBD1 or TRBD2 (5 bases each). This CDR3 has 15 amino acids. The V end was cut by 4 bases, the J end by 2 bases, with 15 bases between. The germline CDR1 and CDR2 sequences are SEHNR and FQNEAQ (reference sequence).

V usage is TRBV27 and J usage is TRBJ2-7, with D maybe TRBD1 (6 bases). The V and J ends lost 3 bases and 4 bases respectively, with 16 bases between them. Germline CDR1 reads MNHEY; CDR2 reads SMNVEV (reference sequence). The CDR3 is made up of 15 amino acids. The chain's CDR3 is CASSLGSGTPYEQYF. CDR3 in DNA: TGTGCCAGCAGTTTGGGGTCGGGGACACCGTACGAGCAGTACTTC.

This clonotype occurred many times. The rearrangement links TRBV11-2 to TRBJ1-2; D unclear. The CDR3 contains 15 residues. Between the trimmed V and J ends, which lost 4 bases and 4 bases, there was a span of 16 bases. Germline assignment: CDR1 SGHAT and CDR2 FQNNGV. The CDR3 sequence: CASSSPRAGRYGYTF. The CDR3 nucleotides read TGTGCCAGCAGCTCCCCCCGAGCCGGGCGCTATGGCTACACCTTC. Full variable domain (rest looked up from reference TRBV11-2 and TRBJ1-2): EAGVAQSPRYKIIEKRQSVAFWCNPISGHATLYWYQQILGQGPKLLIQFQNNGVVDDSQLPKDRFSAERLKGVDSTLKIQPAKLEDSAVYLCASSSPRAGRYGYTFGSGTRLTVV.

This clonotype was observed many times. The chain carries TRBV3-1 and TRBJ1-2; D is ambiguous. Germline CDR1 is LGHDT and CDR2 is YNNKEL (reference sequence). V was clipped by 4 bases and J by 0 bases, with 9 bases between them. This CDR3 is 14 amino acids long. The CDR3 loop is CASSLLASNYGYTF. The CDR3 coding sequence is TGTGCCAGCAGCCTATTAGCTTCTAACTATGGCTACACCTTC.

This clonotype was counted between two and nine times. The CDR3 DNA reads TGTGCCAGCAGCCAAGGTTCCTCGGGGGTCGGGGGAGAGACCCAGTACTTC. Its protein product is CASSQGSSGVGGETQYF. The genes are TRBV4-2 and TRBJ2-5; D is perhaps TRBD2 (6 bases). CDR1 is LGHNA and CDR2 is YNFKEQ in the germline V gene. This CDR3 has 17 residues. Trimming took 1 base from V and 4 from J, leaving 19 bases between them.

This clonotype has at least ten counts. The chain employs TRBV18 and TRBJ1-4; maybe TRBD1 (5 bases). CDR3 length equals 16 residues. V gave up 0 bases and J gave up 6 bases, with 14 bases separating them. Germline CDR1 KGHSH, CDR2 LQKENI. The DNA for the CDR3 is TGTGCCAGCTCACCACCCTCCGGGACCCCTCATGAAAAACTGTTTTTT. This codes for CASSPPSGTPHEKLFF.

This clonotype was seen many times. The rearrangement links TRBV20-1 to TRBJ2-1; 10 bases agree with TRBD1. Germline CDR1 reads DFQATT; CDR2 reads SNEGSKA (reference sequence). The CDR3 covers 14 residues. The V gene end was trimmed by 5 bases and the J gene end by 2 bases; junction bases not matched to a gene: 3. CDR3 nucleotides: TGCAGTGCTCCCGACAGGGGGCCCTACAATGAGCAGTTCTTC. The encoded protein is CSAPDRGPYNEQFF.

This clonotype appeared many times. J is TRBJ1-2 and V is TRBV10-2; 7 bases fit TRBD1. This CDR3 is 16 amino acids long. CDR1 is WSHSY, CDR2 SAAADI, per germline. J was trimmed by 0 bases and V by 5 bases; bases with no gene match: 9. The CDR3: CASSSRDRTTNYGYTF. The CDR3, as DNA: TGCGCCAGCAGTAGCCGGGACAGAACCACTAACTATGGCTACACCTTC.

In regard to this clonotype: A much larger clonotype is one base distant, so this may be a read error. V usage is TRBV27 and J usage is TRBJ2-1, with D possibly TRBD2 on 5 matching bases. Germline assignment: CDR1 MNHEY and CDR2 SMNVEV (reference sequence). This CDR3 comprises 15 residues. V gave up 4 bases and J gave up 2 bases, with 12 bases separating them. CDR3 amino acids: CASSSLGIPYNEQFF. The CDR3 coding sequence is TGTGCCAGCAGTTCACTAGGTATACCCTACAATGAGCAGTTCTTC.